The present T cell receptor beta chain was sequenced within a study of brain T cells in children with intractable seizures. Generated by immunoSEQ multiplex PCR, the TCRdb table keeps only in-frame clones and is missing some. The repertoire holds under 45,000 clones, with around 90% as singletons. After removal of 4 bases from V and 1 base from J, the junction contained 5 bases not matched to a gene. The CDR3 contains 18 residues. Germline values: CDR1 MGHRA, CDR2 YSYEKL. Sequences were derived from peripheral blood, sampled at surgery. The receptor's source is a girl aged 2 to 9 with tuberous sclerosis and intractable seizures. The rearrangement uses TRBV4-1 and TRBJ2-2; 14 bases are a match to TRBD2. CDR3 protein: CASSPTGTSGGNTGELFF. CDR3 DNA: TGCGCCAGCAGCCCAACCGGGACTAGCGGGGGGAACACCGGGGAGCTGTTTTTT.